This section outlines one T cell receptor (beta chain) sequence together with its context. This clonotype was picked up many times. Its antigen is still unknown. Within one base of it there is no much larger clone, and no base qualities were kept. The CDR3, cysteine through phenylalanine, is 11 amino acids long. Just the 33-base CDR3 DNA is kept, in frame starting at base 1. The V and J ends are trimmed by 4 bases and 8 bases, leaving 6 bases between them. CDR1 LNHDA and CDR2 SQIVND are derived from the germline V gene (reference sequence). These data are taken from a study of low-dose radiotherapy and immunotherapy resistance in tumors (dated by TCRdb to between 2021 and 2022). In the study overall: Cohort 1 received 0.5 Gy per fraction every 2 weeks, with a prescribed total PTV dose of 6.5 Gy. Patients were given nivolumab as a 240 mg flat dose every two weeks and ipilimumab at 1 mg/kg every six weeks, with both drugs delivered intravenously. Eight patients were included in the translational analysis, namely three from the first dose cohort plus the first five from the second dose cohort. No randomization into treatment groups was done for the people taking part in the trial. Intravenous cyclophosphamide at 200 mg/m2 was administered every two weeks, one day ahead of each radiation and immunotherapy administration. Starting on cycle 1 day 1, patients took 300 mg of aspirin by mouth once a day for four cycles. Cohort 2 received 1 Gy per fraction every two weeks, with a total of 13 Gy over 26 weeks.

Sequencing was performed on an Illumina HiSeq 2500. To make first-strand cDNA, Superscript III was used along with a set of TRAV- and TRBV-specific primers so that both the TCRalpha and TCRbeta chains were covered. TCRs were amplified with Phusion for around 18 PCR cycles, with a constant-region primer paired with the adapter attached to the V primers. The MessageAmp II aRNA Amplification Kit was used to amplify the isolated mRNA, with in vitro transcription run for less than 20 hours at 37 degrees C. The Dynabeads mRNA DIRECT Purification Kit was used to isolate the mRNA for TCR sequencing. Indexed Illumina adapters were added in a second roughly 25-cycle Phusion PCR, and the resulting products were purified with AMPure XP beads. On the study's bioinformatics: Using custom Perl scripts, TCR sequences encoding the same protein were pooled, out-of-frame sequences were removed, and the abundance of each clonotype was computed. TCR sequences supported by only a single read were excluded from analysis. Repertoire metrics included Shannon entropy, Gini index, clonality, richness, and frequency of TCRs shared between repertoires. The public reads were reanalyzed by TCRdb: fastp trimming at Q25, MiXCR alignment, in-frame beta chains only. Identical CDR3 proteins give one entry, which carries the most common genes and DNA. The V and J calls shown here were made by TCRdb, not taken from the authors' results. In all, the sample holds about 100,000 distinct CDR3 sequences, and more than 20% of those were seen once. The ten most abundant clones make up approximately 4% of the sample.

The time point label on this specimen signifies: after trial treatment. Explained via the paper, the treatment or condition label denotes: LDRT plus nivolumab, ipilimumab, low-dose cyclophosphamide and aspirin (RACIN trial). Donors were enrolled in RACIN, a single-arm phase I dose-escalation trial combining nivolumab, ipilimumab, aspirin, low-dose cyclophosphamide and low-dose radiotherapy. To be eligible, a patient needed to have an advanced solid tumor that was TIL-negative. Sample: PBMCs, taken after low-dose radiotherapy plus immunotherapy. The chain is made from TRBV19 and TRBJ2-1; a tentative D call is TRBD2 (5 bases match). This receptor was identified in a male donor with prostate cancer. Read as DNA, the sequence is TGTGCCAGTAGTAGTAGCGATGAGCAGTTCTTC. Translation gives CASSSSDEQFF.